The 15 T cell receptor beta chains below all came from one sample that was sequenced in a study of control samples from healthy donors and cancer patients. The method was immunoSEQ multiplex PCR; TCRdb's version includes in-frame clones alone and lacks a portion of them. Of about 26,000 clones listed, approximately 78% are singletons. Sequencing used PBMCs. These TCRs come from a man between 60 and 75 years old with colorectal cancer.

Here the CDR3 reads CASSLGGGFEELFF. The CDR3 bases are TGTGCCAGCAGCTTAGGCGGGGGGTTTGAGGAGCTGTTTTTT. V and J are TRBV11-2 and TRBJ2-2; 8 nucleotides match TRBD2. Germline trimming cut 1 base from V and 10 bases from J; bases unmatched to any gene: 5. The CDR3 contains 14 residues. Germline V gene sequence: CDR1 SGHAT, CDR2 FQNNGV.

The chain recombines TRBV6-4 with TRBJ1-2; D is undetermined. Trimming stripped 5 bases from V and 7 bases from J, with 14 bases between. This CDR3 has 13 amino acids. CDR1 is MRHNA and CDR2 is SNTAGT in the germline V gene. CDR3 loop: CASSSEEGSGYTF. CDR3 in DNA: TGTGCCAGCAGTTCGGAGGAGGGTAGTGGCTACACCTTC.

This chain joins TRBV7-8 and TRBJ2-7; 9 bases match TRBD1. V was pared by 2 bases and J by 7 bases, with 6 bases of the junction left unmatched. Germline V gene lookup returns CDR1 SGHVS and CDR2 FQNEAQ. The CDR3 runs 14 residues. DNA for the CDR3: TGTGCCAGCAGCTTAAACAGGGGGCAAGGGGAGCAGTACTTC. Its translation: CASSLNRGQGEQYF.

The chain joins TRBV19 to TRBJ1-3; TRBD1 aligns across 9 bases. The CDR3 consists of 16 residues. V gave up 2 bases and J gave up 3 bases; unmatched junction bases: 5. Germline CDR1 and CDR2: LNHDA and SQIVND (reference sequence). The CDR3 loop is CASSITGTGFGNTIYF. CDR3 bases: TGTGCCAGTAGTATAACCGGGACAGGGTTTGGAAACACCATATATTTT.

This clone was seen only a few times. V usage is TRBV10-2 and J usage is TRBJ2-2; no definite D call. Germline loops: CDR1 WSHSY, CDR2 SAAADI. The CDR3 spans 14 residues. V lost 6 bases and J 0 bases, leaving 8 bases between the germline ends. CDR3 residues: CASSSQANTGELFF. CDR3 nucleotides: TGCGCCAGCAGCAGTCAGGCGAACACCGGGGAGCTGTTTTTT.

This chain connects TRBV6-6 to TRBJ1-5, with 10 nucleotides matching TRBD1. The junction had 8 bases not matched to a gene; V was cut back by 10 bases and J by 5 bases. This CDR3 region has 14 residues. Germline V CDR1 and CDR2: MNHNY, SVGAGI (reference sequence). CDR3 in DNA: TGTGCCACCATAATGGGACAGGGGCATCAGCCCCAGCATTTT. Protein product: CATIMGQGHQPQHF.

V usage is TRBV7-2 and J usage is TRBJ1-5; weak D call: TRBD1 (6 bases). CDR1 and CDR2 (germline): SGHTA, FQGNSA. The CDR3 sequence is 16 residues long. With 1 base removed from V and 1 base from J, the gap between germline ends came to 11 bases. DNA for the CDR3: TGTGCCAGCAGCTTAGTGGGGGGCGTGAGCAATCAGCCCCAGCATTTT. It specifies CASSLVGGVSNQPQHF. The full variable domain, rest sourced from reference TRBV7-2 and TRBJ1-5, is GAGVSQSPSNKVTEKGKDVELRCDPISGHTALYWYRQSLGQGLEFLIYFQGNSAPDKSGLPSDRFSAERTGGSVSTLTIQRTQQEDSAVYLCASSLVGGVSNQPQHFGDGTRLSIL.

V is TRBV6-5 and J is TRBJ1-4; 7 bases fit TRBD1. After removal of 4 bases from V and 5 bases from J, the junction contained 7 bases not matched to a gene. The CDR3 is made up of 15 amino acids. In germline, CDR1 is MNHEY, CDR2 SVGAGI. CDR3 amino acids: CASSSRDRLNEKLFF. CDR3 sequence (DNA): TGTGCCAGCAGTTCCAGGGACAGATTAAATGAAAAACTGTTTTTT.

V and J are TRBV5-1 and TRBJ1-1; no definite D call. The germline V gene encodes CDR1 SGHRS and CDR2 YFSETQ. This CDR3 comprises 13 residues. V gave up 0 bases and J gave up 4 bases, with 7 bases separating them. The CDR3 region is CASSLGMATEAFF. DNA of the CDR3: TGCGCCAGCAGCTTGGGCATGGCCACTGAAGCTTTCTTT.

The genes are TRBV7-9 and TRBJ2-7, with 8 bases fitting TRBD1. Germline CDR1 SEHNR, CDR2 FQNEAQ (reference sequence). The CDR3 covers 14 residues. V shed 5 bases and J 6 bases; nucleotides not matched to a gene: 9. The DNA of the CDR3 is TGTGCCAGCAGCATCGGACAGGGAAGAGGCGAGCAGTACTTC. Translation gives CASSIGQGRGEQYF.

This chain links TRBV5-8 with TRBJ2-6; D possibly corresponds to TRBD1 (7 bases). Trimming left V 7 bases short and J 4 bases short, with 15 bases between. The V gene's germline CDR1 is SGHTS and CDR2 YDEGEE. This CDR3 has 15 amino acids. The chain's CDR3 is CASGGRGEGANVLTF. The CDR3 DNA reads TGTGCCAGCGGTGGCAGGGGGGAAGGGGCCAACGTCCTGACTTTC.

The V call is TRBV6-5, the J call TRBJ1-2, with a weak D call TRBD1 (5 bases). The CDR3 totals 15 residues. CDR1 and CDR2 (germline): MNHEY, SVGAGI. Trimming removed 0 bases at V and 0 bases at J, with 8 bases between. The CDR3 DNA reads as TGTGCCAGCAGTTACTCGGACACTTCTAACTATGGCTACACCTTC. Translating it yields CASSYSDTSNYGYTF.

This chain uses TRBV19 with TRBJ1-1; tentatively, D is TRBD1 (5 bases). CDR1 and CDR2 from the germline V gene are LNHDA and SQIVND (reference sequence). The CDR3 totals 11 residues. The V and J ends lost 8 bases and 8 bases respectively, with 12 bases between them. This CDR3 reads CASGGRTEAFF. CDR3 nucleotides: TGTGCCAGTGGGGGGAGAACGGAAGCTTTCTTT.

This rearrangement joins TRBV5-1 to TRBJ2-7; perhaps D is TRBD1 or TRBD2 (6 bases each). The germline V gene encodes CDR1 SGHRS and CDR2 YFSETQ. The CDR3 totals 13 residues. V gave up 7 bases and J gave up 4 bases, with 15 bases separating them. CDR3 bases: TGCGCCAGCTCCCCCGGGGGCTATTACGAGCAGTACTTC. As protein: CASSPGGYYEQYF.

The gene calls are TRBV5-5 and TRBJ2-2; D is perhaps TRBD1 (6 bases). Trimming removed 4 bases from V and 3 bases from J, with 16 bases in between. The germline V gene has CDR1 SGHKS and CDR2 YYEKEE (reference sequence). The CDR3 loop spans 16 amino acids. The DNA of the CDR3 is TGTGCCAGCAGCAGAACCGGGACACCTGACACCGGGGAGCTGTTTTTT. Protein sequence: CASSRTGTPDTGELFF.